This T cell receptor (beta chain) was observed in a study of beta chain features in type 1 diabetes (dated by TCRdb to about 2018). Context from the whole study: No differences in mean age, gender distribution, total cell number or subset yield were found between patients and healthy donors. Regulatory and stem cell-like memory subsets were obtained from only 8 patients and roughly 8 healthy donors, while naive and central memory subsets were obtained from all 30 or so donors. The study compared TCRB repertoires of sorted circulating CD4+ T cell subsets between recently diagnosed type 1 diabetes patients and matched healthy donors. A total of 90 million to 140 million sorted cells were examined across all samples, and RNA yield correlated strongly with the number of cells per subset.

The High Capacity cDNA Reverse Transcription Kit was used to reverse transcribe all of the isolated RNA, meaning that expressed TCRB transcripts were what got sequenced. Naive, central memory and regulatory T cell samples underwent deep immunoSEQ sequencing, averaging around 4 million total reads per sample. After sorted cells were lysed in RLT buffer, RNA was extracted with DNase-treated RNeasy Micro or Mini kits, with the choice depending on cell number. To prevent cross-contamination, every cell subset was processed on its own, while patient and healthy donor samples were processed together. The immunoSEQ multiplex PCR was used to amplify TCRB sequences from cDNA, yielding 87-bp fragments that span the CDR3 region. Sequencing of the amplicons was done on the Illumina HiSeq platform. As for how the authors treated the data: Synthetic template baselines were used to correct PCR bias computationally, reads within Hamming distance 2 were collapsed together, and singletons that could not be merged were discarded. Reads were aligned to IMGT to assign V, D and J genes, CDR3 length, and insertions or deletions at six rearrangement sites. Clonotype counts were normalized to sorted cell number within each subset before computing true diversity and Gini coefficients with the tcR R package. Repertoire sharing was quantified using the overlap coefficient calculated on TCRB nucleotide sequences. TCRdb obtained this table from immuneACCESS and retained in-frame rearrangements with V and J assigned. These tables miss some clones; where compared with another copy, unresolved V genes account for less than half of the shortfall, and the remainder is unexplained. That table furnishes V, J and clone size, whereas the DNA furnished D and trimming. The sample table contains some 150,000 clones; only one count was recorded for about 44% of them. The top ten clonotypes cover 0.4% to 0.5% of the sample.

A single peripheral blood draw of approximately 110 mL on average was collected from each donor into heparinised tubes. A BD FACSAria II was used to sort naive, central memory, regulatory and stem cell-like memory CD4+ T cells with a panel that included CD45RO, CCR7, CD25, CD127, CD95 and CD27. Purity was above 98% for every sorted population. PBMCs were separated immediately by Lymphoprep density gradient centrifugation and were stained directly, without being cultured. To minimize batch effects, samples were stained and sorted in pairs, one healthy donor with one patient per experiment. The CDR3 goes from the cysteine to the phenylalanine over 13 residues. Here the CDR3 DNA is all that survives: 39 bases in frame from base 1. CDR1 and CDR2 were assigned from the germline V gene as SGDLS and YYNGEE. Here V drops 4 bases and J drops 4 bases, and the junction holds 4 bases not matched to any gene.

What the research found in general, with its limitations: Patients with type 1 diabetes made fewer insertions and deleted more nucleotides at VDJ recombination sites, implying thymic rearrangement abnormalities. Only small numbers of individuals were included in the HLA sub-analyses, which left unresolved whether HLA type had any influence on TCRB rearrangement. Shorter templates might have been favored by PCR, but patient and control samples were amplified and corrected together, so both groups would have been affected equally by any skew. In all four CD4+ subsets, TCRB CDR3 length was moderately but significantly shorter in type 1 diabetes patients. Because cDNA rather than genomic DNA was sequenced, highly expressing activated cells could have been over-represented, although no difference in activation and CD3 levels was found between groups. Naive, central memory and regulatory TCRB repertoires appeared to be more similar among patients than among healthy donors.

On this clone itself: Its antigen target is currently unknown. No per-base quality is available; no much larger clone lies one base away.

The specimen was Tregs from blood. The meaning of the sample's cell subset or site label: regulatory CD4+ T cells. The chain is assembled from TRBV9 and TRBJ2-7; 8 central nucleotides agree with TRBD2. The sequence was obtained from a man between 18 and 35 years old in good health. The CDR3 protein: CASSRGGGYEQYF. The DNA sequence follows: TGTGCCAGCAGCCGGGGGGGCGGTTACGAGCAGTACTTC. The full variable domain, completed from the reference TRBV9 and TRBJ2-7 proteins outside the CDR3, reads DSGVTQTPKHLITATGQRVTLRCSPRSGDLSVYWYQQSLDQGLQFLIQYYNGEERAKGNILERFSAQQFPDLHSELNLSSLELGDSALYFCASSRGGGYEQYFGPGTRLTVT.